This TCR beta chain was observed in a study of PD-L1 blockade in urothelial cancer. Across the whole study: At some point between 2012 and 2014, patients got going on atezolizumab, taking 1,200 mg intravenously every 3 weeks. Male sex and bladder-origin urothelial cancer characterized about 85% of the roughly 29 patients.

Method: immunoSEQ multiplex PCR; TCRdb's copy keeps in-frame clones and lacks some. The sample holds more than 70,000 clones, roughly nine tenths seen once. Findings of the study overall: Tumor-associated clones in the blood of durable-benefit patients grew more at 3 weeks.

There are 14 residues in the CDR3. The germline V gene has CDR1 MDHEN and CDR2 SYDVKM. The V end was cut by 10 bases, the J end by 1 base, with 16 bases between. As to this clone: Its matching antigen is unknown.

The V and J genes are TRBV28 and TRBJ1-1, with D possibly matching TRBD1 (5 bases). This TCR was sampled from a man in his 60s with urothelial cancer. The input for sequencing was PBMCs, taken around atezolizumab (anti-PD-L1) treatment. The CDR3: CANSLIQGNTEAFF. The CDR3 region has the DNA TGTGCCAACTCGCTGATCCAGGGGAACACTGAAGCTTTCTTT.